Shown below are 3 T cell receptor beta chains from a single sample sequenced in a study of identical twins. MiXCR was run by TCRdb on the 5' RACE reads, yielding one entry per CDR3 protein. This sample has hundreds of thousands of distinct CDR3 sequences, with 9% to 15% found just once. The data also belong to a second study, concerning yellow fever vaccine responses in identical twins.

The sample was PBMCs. The receptors were sampled from a young woman in good health.

This clonotype was observed a few times. This rearrangement joins TRBV20-1 to TRBJ1-5, with a tentative D call TRBD1 (6 bases). The CDR3 is 16 residues long. Trimming took 5 bases from V and 2 from J, leaving 19 bases between them. Germline CDR1 and CDR2: DFQATT and SNEGSKA (reference sequence). Here the CDR3 DNA reads TGCAGTGCTGCCGGGACACCAAATTTTGGCAATCAGCCCCAGCATTTT. Translation: CSAAGTPNFGNQPQHF.

The chain joins TRBV28 to TRBJ2-7; 8 nucleotides agree with TRBD1. Germline V gives CDR1 MDHEN, CDR2 SYDVKM. The CDR3 has 13 amino acids. V lost 7 bases, J lost 3 bases, and 5 bases stayed unmatched. The chain's CDR3 is CASTHTGGYEQYV. For the CDR3, the DNA is TGTGCCAGCACTCATACAGGGGGCTACGAGCAGTACGTC.

V usage is TRBV29-1 and J usage is TRBJ1-2; D unresolved. Germline CDR1 reads SQVTM; CDR2 reads ANQGSEA. Trimming cost V 2 bases and J 4 bases, with 8 bases left between them. The CDR3 contains 12 residues. The CDR3 DNA sequence: TGCAGCGTTGAACCAGGCGTCTATGGCTACACCTTC. Amino acids: CSVEPGVYGYTF.